These 30 T cell receptor beta chains share one sample of origin, sequenced in a study of T cells after posttransplantation cyclophosphamide. A marrow graft followed busulfan-fludarabine conditioning, with cyclophosphamide on days +3 and +4. Clones were read by immunoSEQ multiplex PCR, and TCRdb kept only the in-frame ones, dropping some. Listed here are fewer than 2,000 clones without any singletons, the top ten holding around 2.9%. This specimen was PBMCs, taken approximately 400 days after allogeneic stem cell transplant with posttransplant cyclophosphamide. These receptors originate from a male patient aged 55-69 years who received an allogeneic stem cell transplant from an unrelated donor, was CMV-positive, and had acute and chronic GVHD. Some of these T cells may belong to the graft donor.

This clone occurred many times. This chain joins TRBV13 and TRBJ2-3, with 13 bases matching TRBD2. The CDR3 runs to 15 residues. The germline gives CDR1 PRHDT, CDR2 FYEKMQ (reference sequence). The trim removed 5 bases at V and 4 bases at J, leaving 3 bases unmatched. The CDR3 sequence: CASSTTSGRSDTQYF. In DNA, the CDR3 is TGTGCCAGCAGCACGACTAGCGGGAGGTCAGATACGCAGTATTTT. The variable domain in full, with the rest retrieved from reference TRBV13 and TRBJ2-3, is AAGVIQSPRHLIKEKRETATLKCYPIPRHDTVYWYQQGPGQDPQFLISFYEKMQSDKGSIPDRFSAQQFSDYHSELNMSSLELGDSALYFCASSTTSGRSDTQYFGPGTRLTVL.

This clone appeared a few times. The chain is built from TRBV11-3 and TRBJ2-3, with TRBD2 matching 7 bases. This CDR3 has 15 amino acids. Germline V gives CDR1 SGHNT, CDR2 YENEEA. J gave up 3 bases and V 4 bases, and 7 bases lay outside the gene matches. For the CDR3, the DNA is TGTGCCAGCAGCTGGGGCGGGAGTCGGACAGATACGCAGTATTTT. This translates into CASSWGGSRTDTQYF.

This clone has a handful of counts. A far larger clone is a single base away, which makes a read error likely. Other DNA sequences in the same sample also yield this CDR3. V gene TRBV30 combines with J gene TRBJ2-3; D not certain. The CDR3 is made up of 16 amino acids. V lost 0 bases to trimming and J lost 1 base, with 14 bases between them. The V gene's germline CDR1 is GTSNPN and CDR2 SVGIG (reference sequence). CDR3 protein: CAWSVPGATGTDTQYF. The CDR3 DNA is TGTGCCTGGAGTGTCCCAGGTGCGACGGGCACAGATACGCAGTATTTT.

This clone is medium-sized by share. The V call is TRBV29-1, the J call TRBJ2-6; 8 nucleotides agree with TRBD1. The CDR3 spans 18 residues. Germline V CDR1 and CDR2: SQVTM, ANQGSEA. V shed 5 bases, J shed 4 bases, and the junction held 16 bases outside the gene matches. For the CDR3, the DNA is TGCAGCGTTCCTTCCATACGTCCGACAGGGGACGGGGCCAACGTCCTGACTTTC. This gives the protein CSVPSIRPTGDGANVLTF.

This clone is labeled medium-sized (0.01 to 0.1%). J is TRBJ1-4 and V is TRBV19; a possible D gene is TRBD1 (5 bases). V was shortened by 4 bases and J by 7 bases, with 10 bases between the two germline ends. The CDR3 extends over 13 amino acids. Germline V CDR1 and CDR2: LNHDA, SQIVND (reference sequence). The CDR3 DNA reads as TGTGCCAGTAGTAAACCAGGGATTGAAAAACTGTTTTTT. It yields the protein CASSKPGIEKLFF.

By its share, this clone is medium-sized. The chain combines TRBV27 with TRBJ1-5; 12 nucleotides line up with TRBD1. With V trimmed by 0 bases and J by 6 bases, 3 bases remained unmatched. CDR1 is MNHEY and CDR2 is SMNVEV in the germline V gene (reference sequence). The CDR3 runs 16 residues. As DNA, the CDR3 is TGTGCCAGCAGTTTATCGGGACAGGGGGCACGTCAGCCCCAGCATTTT. Its protein is CASSLSGQGARQPQHF.

V is TRBV5-4 and J is TRBJ2-7; no clear D. This CDR3 is 14 amino acids long. Trimming removed 0 bases from V and 5 bases from J, with 12 bases in between. Per germline, CDR1 SGHNT and CDR2 YYREEE (reference sequence). For the CDR3, the DNA is TGTGCCAGCAGCTTGGACGGAGCCCCCAACGAGCAGTACGTC. Translated: CASSLDGAPNEQYV.

In its sample, this clone ranks as medium-sized. The gene calls are TRBV29-1 and TRBJ2-1, with D unclear. Germline lookup yields CDR1 SQVTM and CDR2 ANQGSEA. V shed 1 base and J shed 0 bases, with 7 bases lying between them. The CDR3 has 14 residues. The CDR3 is CSVEGAGSYNEQFF. The CDR3 DNA sequence: TGCAGCGTTGAAGGTGCAGGCTCCTACAATGAGCAGTTCTTC.

This clone counts as medium-sized. This chain uses TRBV15 with TRBJ1-2; D ambiguous. The CDR3 extends over 15 amino acids. Germline CDR1 LNHNV, CDR2 YYDKDF (reference sequence). V lost 3 bases and J 2 bases, leaving 13 bases between the germline ends. The CDR3 DNA reads TGTGCCACCAGCAGGTTCGAGGCAGAAAACTATGGCTACACCTTC. The encoded protein is CATSRFEAENYGYTF.

This clone was recorded at least ten times. This rearrangement joins TRBV4-3 to TRBJ2-1; D is undetermined. The CDR3 length is 15 residues. V was cut by 1 base and J by 4 bases, with 11 bases left in between. The germline gives CDR1 LGHNA, CDR2 YSLEER. The CDR3 nucleotides read TGCGCCAGCAGCCAAGGTAGCTGGCGGTACAATGAGCAGTTCTTC. Translating gives CASSQGSWRYNEQFF.

Judged by abundance, this clone is medium-sized. The chain carries TRBV7-9 and TRBJ2-6, with 7 nucleotides matching TRBD1. There are 16 residues in the CDR3. Germline V gives CDR1 SEHNR, CDR2 FQNEAQ (reference sequence). Trimming took 5 bases from V and 2 from J; bases not matched to a gene: 6. As DNA, the CDR3 is TGTGCCAGCAGCCGTACAGGGGCGGCTGGGGCCAACGTCCTGACTTTC. Translating gives CASSRTGAAGANVLTF. The variable domain in full, completed from reference TRBV7-9 and TRBJ2-6, reads DTGVSQNPRHKITKRGQNVTFRCDPISEHNRLYWYRQTLGQGPEFLTYFQNEAQLEKSRLLSDRFSAERPKGSFSTLEIQRTEQGDSAMYLCASSRTGAAGANVLTFGAGSRLTVL.

In its sample, this clone ranks as medium-sized. This chain joins TRBV5-6 and TRBJ2-3, with 8 positions matching TRBD2. V trimming: 4 bases; J trimming: 4 bases; junction bases outside the gene matches: 11. CDR1 and CDR2 from the germline V gene are SGHDT and YYEEEE. There are 16 residues in the CDR3. CDR3 DNA: TGTGCCAGCAGCCGGTACAAGGGACTAGTGTCAGATACGCAGTATTTT. It codes for CASSRYKGLVSDTQYF.

By its share, this clone is medium-sized. The chain employs TRBV9 and TRBJ2-1; D gene unclear. Germline V CDR1 and CDR2: SGDLS, YYNGEE. V lost 2 bases, J lost 5 bases, and 14 bases lay in between. The CDR3 runs 15 residues. CDR3 sequence (DNA): TGTGCCAGCAGCGTGTCCCCAGGTGCGAACAATGAGCAGTTCTTC. It yields the protein CASSVSPGANNEQFF.

Relative to its sample, this clone is medium-sized (0.01 to 0.1%). The rearrangement uses TRBV19 and TRBJ1-2; D is perhaps TRBD1 (6 bases). From germline, CDR1 is LNHDA and CDR2 SQIVND (reference sequence). This CDR3 spans 14 amino acids. The V end lost 7 bases, the J end lost 3 bases, and 15 bases lay between the germline ends. CDR3 nucleotides: TGTGCCAGTACTGAGTGGGGGGGCGACTATGGCTACACCTTC. Translated, it gives CASTEWGGDYGYTF. The entire variable domain, with the rest obtained from reference TRBV19 and TRBJ1-2, is as follows: DGGITQSPKYLFRKEGQNVTLSCEQNLNHDAMYWYRQDPGQGLRLIYYSQIVNDFQKGDIAEGYSVSREKKESFPLTVTSAQKNPTAFYLCASTEWGGDYGYTFGSGTRLTVV.

This clone is termed medium-sized. The chain couples TRBV5-8 to TRBJ2-1; TRBD2 agrees at 9 bases. Germline-derived CDR1 and CDR2 are SGHTS and YDEGEE. J was trimmed by 2 bases and V by 5 bases; bases with no gene match: 5. This CDR3 is 15 amino acids long. The CDR3 region is CASRPLAGPYNEQFF. Written as DNA, the CDR3 is TGTGCCAGCAGGCCTCTAGCGGGGCCCTACAATGAGCAGTTCTTC.

This clone is medium-sized in the sample. Other DNA sequences in the sample encode the same CDR3. The rearrangement joins TRBV9 to TRBJ2-7; 8 positions match TRBD1. Per the germline V gene, CDR1 is SGDLS and CDR2 is YYNGEE. The CDR3 is 15 residues long. With V trimmed by 0 bases and J by 7 bases, 9 bases remained unmatched. The CDR3 sequence is CASSVGSGQGLEQYF. For the CDR3, the DNA is TGTGCCAGCAGCGTAGGTTCCGGACAGGGTTTAGAGCAGTACTTC.

In this sample, this clone is medium-sized (0.01 to 0.1%). The J gene is TRBJ2-2, the V gene TRBV4-3; a possible D gene is TRBD2 (5 bases). The V gene's germline CDR1 is LGHNA and CDR2 YSLEER. The CDR3 consists of 14 residues. Between the trimmed V and J ends, which lost 6 bases and 5 bases, there was a span of 13 bases. CDR3 amino acids: CASSRTSLTGELFF. The CDR3 DNA reads as TGCGCCAGCAGTCGGACTTCCCTAACCGGGGAGCTGTTTTTT.

The CDR3 region is CASSEAPNNEKLFF. CDR3 sequence (DNA): TGTGCCAGCAGCGAAGCACCTAATAATGAAAAACTGTTTTTT. The chain uses TRBV6-7 and TRBJ1-4; no definite D call. TRBV6-7 is given ORF status, its function remaining uncertain. This CDR3 has 14 amino acids. The V gene lost 6 bases and the J gene lost 4 bases, with 12 bases spanning the gap.

This clone was counted only a few times. The gene calls are TRBV6-4 and TRBJ1-1; D may be TRBD1 (5 bases). V shed 6 bases and J shed 4 bases, with 15 bases lying between them. Germline loops: CDR1 MRHNA, CDR2 SNTAGT. The CDR3 covers 14 residues. CDR3 nucleotide sequence: TGTGCCAGCAGCGGGGAGGCAGGGAGCACTGAAGCTTTCTTT. The encoded protein is CASSGEAGSTEAFF.

This clone was found a few times. This sequence joins TRBV25-1 and TRBJ2-1; 9 bases are a match to TRBD2. The V gene's germline CDR1 is MGHDK and CDR2 SYGVNS. The CDR3 is 14 amino acids. V shed 6 bases and J 7 bases; nucleotides not matched to a gene: 7. The CDR3 DNA is TGTGCCAGCAGGCGGGAGGGTTTTTTGAATGAGCAGTTCTTC. Translation gives CASRREGFLNEQFF. Drawing the rest from reference TRBV25-1 and TRBJ2-1, the complete variable domain is EADIYQTPRYLVIGTGKKITLECSQTMGHDKMYWYQQDPGMELHLIHYSYGVNSTEKGDLSSESTVSRIRTEHFPLTLESARPSHTSQYLCASRREGFLNEQFFGPGTRLTVL.

The V gene is TRBV2, the J gene TRBJ2-1, with a tentative D call TRBD1 (6 bases). Between the trimmed V and J ends, which lost 3 bases and 9 bases, there was a span of 15 bases. Per germline, CDR1 SNHLY and CDR2 FYNNEI. This CDR3 has 14 residues. The CDR3 protein is CASSDGRGSGEQFF. CDR3 DNA: TGTGCCAGCAGTGACGGCAGGGGATCGGGTGAGCAGTTCTTC.

By its share, this clone is medium-sized. This chain connects TRBV9 to TRBJ2-3; 10 bases line up with TRBD1. Germline V gene data show CDR1 as SGDLS and CDR2 as YYNGEE. The V gene end was trimmed by 0 bases and the J gene end by 4 bases; junction bases not matched to a gene: 5. The CDR3 spans 16 residues. CDR3 region: CASSVARTGGSDTQYF. The CDR3 coding sequence is TGTGCCAGCAGCGTAGCTCGGACAGGGGGATCAGATACGCAGTATTTT.

This clone is judged medium-sized. Distinct nucleotide sequences in the sample also encode this CDR3. The CDR3 sequence: CASSLSGGFGETQYF. Here the CDR3 DNA reads TGTGCCAGCAGTCTTTCAGGGGGGTTTGGGGAGACCCAGTACTTC. The rearrangement uses TRBV27 and TRBJ2-5; the D gene is possibly TRBD1 (7 bases). V was clipped by 5 bases and J by 5 bases, with 18 bases between them. The V gene's germline CDR1 is MNHEY and CDR2 SMNVEV (reference sequence). This CDR3 comprises 15 residues.

This clone appeared a few times. V usage is TRBV27 and J usage is TRBJ2-3; 12 bases agree with TRBD2. J lost 2 bases, V lost 6 bases, and 3 bases had no gene match. The CDR3 has 15 amino acids. Germline loops: CDR1 MNHEY, CDR2 SMNVEV (reference sequence). This CDR3 is CASRRLAGVTDTQYF. The CDR3 DNA sequence: TGTGCCAGCAGAAGACTAGCGGGAGTCACAGATACGCAGTATTTT.

In its sample, this clone was seen a few times. The V and J genes are TRBV9 and TRBJ1-2, with a weak D call TRBD1 (5 bases). Trimming left V 0 bases short and J 1 base short, with 10 bases between. Germline V lookup: CDR1 SGDLS, CDR2 YYNGEE. The CDR3 covers 15 residues. The CDR3 is CASSVGGGSNYGYTF. DNA for the CDR3: TGTGCCAGCAGCGTAGGGGGGGGAAGTAACTATGGCTACACCTTC.

This clone qualifies as medium-sized. This sequence joins TRBV30 and TRBJ2-3; 7 bases are shared with TRBD2. The V gene end was trimmed by 3 bases and the J gene end by 1 base; junction bases not matched to a gene: 4. In germline, CDR1 is GTSNPN, CDR2 SVGIG (reference sequence). The CDR3 consists of 14 residues. The CDR3 DNA sequence: TGTGCCTGGAGCTATGCGGGGGGCACAGATACGCAGTATTTT. It yields the protein CAWSYAGGTDTQYF.

This clone rates as large (0.1 to 1%). The rearrangement links TRBV6-5 to TRBJ1-2; 7 nucleotides agree with TRBD1. The CDR3 is 13 amino acids. J lost 2 bases, V lost 6 bases, and 3 bases had no gene match. Germline V lookup: CDR1 MNHEY, CDR2 SVGAGI. The CDR3 bases are TGTGCCAGCAGAGACAGGGAGAACTATGGCTACACCTTC. Translating gives CASRDRENYGYTF.

By share, this clone counts as medium-sized. This chain joins TRBV7-9 and TRBJ2-6; 8 bases fit TRBD1. This CDR3 spans 14 amino acids. Germline V lookup: CDR1 SEHNR, CDR2 FQNEAQ (reference sequence). The junction had 9 bases not matched to a gene; V was cut back by 5 bases and J by 12 bases. The CDR3 DNA reads as TGTGCCAGCAGCGACTCAGGGGGCTTGGGCGTCCTGACTTTC. Its protein product is CASSDSGGLGVLTF. The whole variable domain, remainder taken from reference TRBV7-9 and TRBJ2-6, is DTGVSQNPRHKITKRGQNVTFRCDPISEHNRLYWYRQTLGQGPEFLTYFQNEAQLEKSRLLSDRFSAERPKGSFSTLEIQRTEQGDSAMYLCASSDSGGLGVLTFGAGSRLTVL.

By frequency in the sample, this clone is medium-sized. The rearrangement links TRBV2 to TRBJ1-1; D uncertain. V dropped 3 bases and J dropped 1 base, with 9 bases sitting between them. The V gene's germline CDR1 is SNHLY and CDR2 FYNNEI. The CDR3 extends over 14 amino acids. CDR3: CASSEGAGNTEAFF. In DNA form, the CDR3 reads TGTGCCAGCAGTGAGGGCGCGGGGAACACTGAAGCTTTCTTT. Full variable domain (remainder filled in from reference TRBV2 and TRBJ1-1): EPEVTQTPSHQVTQMGQEVILRCVPISNHLYFYWYRQILGQKVEFLVSFYNNEISEKSEIFDDQFSVERPDGSNFTLKIRSTKLEDSAMYFCASSEGAGNTEAFFGQGTRLTVV.

This clone showed up many times. The chain employs TRBV23-1 and TRBJ2-7; TRBD1 aligns across 7 bases. TRBV23-1 qualifies as an ORF whose function is uncertain. Trimming cost V 0 bases and J 0 bases; bases outside gene matches: 8. The CDR3 is 17 residues long. This CDR3 reads CASSQSEDRTHSYEQYV. CDR3 coding DNA: TGCGCCAGCAGTCAATCGGAGGACAGGACGCACTCCTACGAGCAGTACGTC.